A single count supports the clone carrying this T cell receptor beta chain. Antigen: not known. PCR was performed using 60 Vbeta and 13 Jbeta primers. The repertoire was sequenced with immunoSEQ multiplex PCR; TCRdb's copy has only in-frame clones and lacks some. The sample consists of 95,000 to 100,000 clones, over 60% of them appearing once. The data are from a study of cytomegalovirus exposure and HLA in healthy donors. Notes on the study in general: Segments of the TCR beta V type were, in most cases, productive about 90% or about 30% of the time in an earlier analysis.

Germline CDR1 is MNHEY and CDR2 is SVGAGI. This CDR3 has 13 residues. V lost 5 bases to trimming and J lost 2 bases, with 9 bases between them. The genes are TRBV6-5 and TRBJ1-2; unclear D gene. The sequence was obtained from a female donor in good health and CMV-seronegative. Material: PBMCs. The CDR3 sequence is CASSAPQNYGYTF. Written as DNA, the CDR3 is TGTGCCAGCAGTGCTCCCCAGAACTATGGCTACACCTTC.